This passage covers 23 T cell receptor beta chains from one sample sequenced in a study of blood T cell repertoires in COVID-19. Clones were sequenced by immunoSEQ multiplex PCR, and TCRdb holds only the in-frame ones, with some missing. The sample carries about 110,000 clones, just under 90% recorded once. The sample taken for sequencing was peripheral blood. Every receptor here comes from a human donor in a cohort sampled during active COVID-19.

V gene TRBV5-4 combines with J gene TRBJ2-1, with 10 bases that match TRBD1. V trimming: 0 bases; J trimming: 7 bases; junction bases outside the gene matches: 7. Germline CDR1 SGHNT, CDR2 YYREEE (reference sequence). The CDR3 has 16 residues. Here the CDR3 DNA reads TGTGCCAGCAGCTTGGTAGGACAGGGGGGATATAATGAGCAGTTCTTC. As protein: CASSLVGQGGYNEQFF.

The chain employs TRBV10-3 and TRBJ1-6; perhaps TRBD1 as D (6 bases). Germline V gives CDR1 ENHRY, CDR2 SYGVKD. The CDR3 totals 14 residues. V shed 7 bases and J shed 5 bases, with 12 bases lying between them. CDR3 sequence (DNA): TGTGCCATCACCGGACAGCCGAATAATTCACCCCTCCACTTT. Amino acid sequence: CAITGQPNNSPLHF.

The rearrangement links TRBV7-3 to TRBJ2-7, with 9 bases matching TRBD1. The CDR3 sequence is 15 residues long. Germline lookup yields CDR1 SGHTA and CDR2 FQGTGA. The J segment lost 3 bases and the V segment lost 5 bases, leaving 8 bases of the junction unmatched. The CDR3 coding sequence is TGTGCCAGCAGCGAGGGACCGGGACAGGGCTACGAGCAGTACTTC. This encodes CASSEGPGQGYEQYF.

CDR3 in amino acids: CASSLAPDNEQFF. For the CDR3, the DNA is TGTGCCAGCAGCTTAGCGCCGGACAATGAGCAGTTCTTC. V is TRBV7-2 and J is TRBJ2-1; D remains ambiguous. The CDR3 has 13 residues. Trimming stripped 0 bases from V and 5 bases from J, with 5 bases between. Germline assignment: CDR1 SGHTA and CDR2 FQGNSA.

J is TRBJ2-2 and V is TRBV10-3; 8 bases agree with TRBD1. V was clipped by 8 bases and J by 7 bases; unmatched bases: 3. The CDR3 spans 12 residues. Looked up from germline, CDR1 is ENHRY and CDR2 is SYGVKD. CDR3 nucleotides: TGTGCCATCGGACAGGGCCACGGGGAGCTGTTTTTT. It encodes CAIGQGHGELFF.

This clone was detected ten times or more. The chain links TRBV6-1 to TRBJ2-7, with D perhaps TRBD1 (6 bases). Germline CDR1 MNHNS, CDR2 SASEGT. Trimming took 3 bases from V and 0 from J, leaving 12 bases between them. The CDR3 contains 15 residues. CDR3 sequence (DNA): TGTGCCAGCAGTGACCTGACAGGCAGCTCCTACGAGCAGTACTTC. It yields the protein CASSDLTGSSYEQYF.

CDR3 region: CASSYSGLAGGPTGELFF. The CDR3 bases are TGTGCCAGCAGTTACTCGGGACTAGCGGGAGGGCCTACCGGGGAGCTGTTTTTT. V and J are TRBV6-2 or TRBV6-3 and TRBJ2-2; 16 positions agree with TRBD2. The CDR3 covers 18 residues. The germline CDR1 and CDR2 sequences are MNHEY and SVGEGT. Losses at the gene ends were 0 bases for V and 5 bases for J; bases not matched to a gene: 3.

The rearrangement uses TRBV20-1 and TRBJ2-1; D is uncertain. CDR3 length: 11 residues. Germline-derived CDR1 and CDR2 are DFQATT and SNEGSKA (reference sequence). V was cut by 2 bases and J by 8 bases, with 7 bases left in between. CDR3 DNA sequence: TGCAGTGCTAGAATGGGCCATGAGCAGTTCTTC. Protein product: CSARMGHEQFF.

DNA for the CDR3: TGTGCCAGCAGTTACTCCGCGAGCTTCTCCTACAATGAGCAGTTCTTC. Protein: CASSYSASFSYNEQFF. This rearrangement joins TRBV6-2 or TRBV6-3 to TRBJ2-1, with D uncertain. The germline V gene encodes CDR1 MNHEY and CDR2 SVGEGT. The CDR3 is made up of 16 amino acids. V shed 0 bases and J shed 0 bases, with 9 bases lying between them.

The CDR3 here is CASSLAPGVADTQYF. The CDR3 nucleotides read TGTGCCAGCAGCTTAGCGCCGGGGGTAGCAGATACGCAGTATTTT. The rearrangement joins TRBV7-2 to TRBJ2-3; tentative D call: TRBD2 (6 bases). The CDR3 spans 15 residues. CDR1 and CDR2 from the germline V gene are SGHTA and FQGNSA. Trimming shortened V by 0 bases and J by 4 bases, and 11 bases separated the two germline ends.

CDR3 in DNA: TGCGCCAGCAGCCCCACTAGCGGGAGGCGTAGGGATGAGCAGTTCTTC. Translating it yields CASSPTSGRRRDEQFF. V and J are TRBV5-1 and TRBJ2-1; 12 nucleotides agree with TRBD2. Trimming cost V 4 bases and J 8 bases; bases outside gene matches: 10. This CDR3 has 16 residues. Germline V lookup: CDR1 SGHRS, CDR2 YFSETQ.

This clone has a single count. V is TRBV7-3 and J is TRBJ2-3; D perhaps matches TRBD2 (6 bases). The V end was cut by 5 bases, the J end by 4 bases, with 16 bases between. Germline CDR1 reads SGHTA; CDR2 reads FQGTGA. The CDR3 totals 15 residues. As DNA, the CDR3 is TGTGCCAGCAGCGCGGGACCAGCCAGGGCAGATACGCAGTATTTT. It encodes CASSAGPARADTQYF.

The chain has TRBV4-1 and TRBJ2-1; 13 positions agree with TRBD2. The germline V gene has CDR1 MGHRA and CDR2 YSYEKL. CDR3 length: 18 residues. Germline trimming cut 3 bases from V and 12 bases from J; bases unmatched to any gene: 17. The DNA of the CDR3 is TGCGCCAGCAGCCACGGACTAGCGGGAGCTCGGGGGGCATTGGGGCAGTTCTTC. Amino acids: CASSHGLAGARGALGQFF.

The chain joins TRBV5-1 to TRBJ2-6, with unresolved D. CDR1 is SGHRS and CDR2 is YFSETQ in the germline V gene. The V end was cut by 4 bases, the J end by 1 base, with 6 bases between. CDR3 length: 14 residues. CDR3 sequence (DNA): TGCGCCAGCAGCCTTAAATCTGGGGCCAACGTCCTGACTTTC. Translated, it gives CASSLKSGANVLTF.

This clone was observed once. This rearrangement joins TRBV4-3 to TRBJ2-1, with TRBD1 matching 8 bases. Germline assignment: CDR1 LGHNA and CDR2 YSLEER. The CDR3 extends over 15 amino acids. Trimming at V came to 3 bases and at J to 2 bases, leaving 3 bases not matched to a gene. CDR3 loop: CASSQDREAYNEQFF. The CDR3 DNA reads TGCGCCAGCAGCCAGGACAGGGAGGCCTACAATGAGCAGTTCTTC.

The chain combines TRBV15 with TRBJ2-2; TRBD2 is a possible D gene (6 bases). Germline CDR1 LNHNV, CDR2 YYDKDF (reference sequence). V dropped 5 bases and J dropped 0 bases, with 16 bases sitting between them. The CDR3 runs 17 residues. CDR3 DNA sequence: TGTGCCACCAGCGAGTTGGGAGGACGCTCGAACACCGGGGAGCTGTTTTTT. Its translation: CATSELGGRSNTGELFF. The variable domain in full, completed from reference TRBV15 and TRBJ2-2, reads DAMVIQNPRYQVTQFGKPVTLSCSQTLNHNVMYWYQQKSSQAPKLLFHYYDKDFNNEADTPDNFQSRRPNTSFCFLDIRSPGLGDTAMYLCATSELGGRSNTGELFFGEGSRLTVL.

This chain uses TRBV12-3 or TRBV12-4 with TRBJ2-5, with D possibly matching TRBD2 (5 bases). There are 13 residues in the CDR3. V lost 0 bases, J lost 5 bases, and 7 bases lay in between. CDR3 residues: CASSLAGVETQYF. CDR3 nucleotide sequence: TGTGCCAGCAGTTTAGCGGGAGTGGAGACCCAGTACTTC.

The chain is built from TRBV7-9 and TRBJ1-4; D is perhaps TRBD1 (5 bases). This CDR3 contains 16 residues. Trimming removed 3 bases from V and 0 bases from J, with 11 bases in between. Per the germline V gene, CDR1 is SEHNR and CDR2 is FQNEAQ (reference sequence). This CDR3 is CASSFKGAATNEKLFF. The CDR3 DNA follows: TGTGCCAGCAGCTTCAAAGGGGCTGCAACTAATGAAAAACTGTTTTTT.

The V gene is TRBV5-1, the J gene TRBJ2-3, with D possibly TRBD1 on 5 matching bases. The CDR3 has 16 residues. The ends were cut back, 4 bases at V and 0 bases at J, with 15 bases in the middle. Germline values: CDR1 SGHRS, CDR2 YFSETQ. In DNA, the CDR3 is TGCGCCAGCAGCAGCACAGGTCGCCCGAGCACAGATACGCAGTATTTT. This gives the protein CASSSTGRPSTDTQYF.

The chain combines TRBV9 with TRBJ2-1; TRBD2 matches at 13 bases. The V and J ends lost 4 bases and 4 bases, in that order; junction bases with no gene match: 8. Germline loops: CDR1 SGDLS, CDR2 YYNGEE. This CDR3 has 17 amino acids. In DNA, the CDR3 is TGTGCCAGCAGCTCCCGGACTAGCGGGAGAGGGTACAATGAGCAGTTCTTC. Translation: CASSSRTSGRGYNEQFF.

The rearrangement links TRBV5-4 to TRBJ2-3; D is unresolved. The CDR3 contains 15 residues. Germline-derived CDR1 and CDR2 are SGHNT and YYREEE (reference sequence). The V and J ends lost 1 base and 0 bases respectively, with 9 bases between them. The CDR3 nucleotides read TGTGCCAGCAGCTTGTTTGCGGCTAGCACAGATACGCAGTATTTT. Its protein is CASSLFAASTDTQYF.

The rearrangement links TRBV4-2 to TRBJ2-1; D not certain. The germline CDR1 and CDR2 sequences are LGHNA and YNFKEQ. The CDR3 extends over 13 amino acids. Trimming left V 1 base short and J 9 bases short, with 10 bases between. The CDR3 sequence: CASSQVTRGEQFF. For the CDR3, the DNA is TGTGCCAGCAGCCAAGTTACTCGCGGTGAGCAGTTCTTC.

This chain joins TRBV10-3 and TRBJ2-3, with no clear D. Germline assignment: CDR1 ENHRY and CDR2 SYGVKD. This CDR3 is 12 amino acids long. The V end lost 3 bases, the J end lost 3 bases, and 4 bases lay between the germline ends. The CDR3 DNA reads TGTGCCATCAGTGACCCTACAGATACGCAGTATTTT. This translates into CAISDPTDTQYF.